This record covers a single T cell receptor (beta chain). The antigen is undetermined. This sample was taken from a study of cytomegalovirus exposure and HLA in healthy donors. Findings and limits, study-wide: A later analysis appeared to link common viral pathogens to several of the most significant clusters. Data from an earlier analysis indicated that most TCR beta V segments were productive either about 87% or about 30% of the time.

This PCR relied on a set of 60 Vbeta primers and 13 Jbeta primers. The protocol was immunoSEQ multiplex PCR, while the TCRdb copy is restricted to in-frame clones and leaves out a portion. The sample consists of more than 75,000 clones, 70% to 75% of them appearing once. Healthy donors of bone marrow made up the group. Germline CDR1 LNHDA, CDR2 SQIVND (reference sequence). The V and J ends lost 5 bases and 6 bases respectively, with 11 bases between them. This CDR3 has 13 residues. This sequence was found in a woman aged 45-65 years in good health and CMV-seropositive. Sequencing input: PBMCs. The chain uses TRBV19 and TRBJ1-5; D unclear. CDR3 in amino acids: CASSRFGGQPQHF. For the CDR3, the DNA is TGTGCCAGTAGTCGTTTCGGAGGTCAGCCCCAGCATTTT.